Shown below are 20 T cell receptor beta chains from a single sample sequenced in a study of graft-versus-host responses after intestinal transplantation (dated by TCRdb to the early 2020s). The protocol used for the library was the immunoSEQ multiplex PCR assay. The source is immuneACCESS, and TCRdb retained only in-frame sequences with V and J called. Part of the clones is not carried over; for the studies checked, unresolved V genes explain less than half of this, and the remainder is unexplained. The sample table lists tens of thousands of clones, around nine tenths of them with a count of one. The ten largest clones take up around 1.5% of the sample. The source material was PBMCs, sampled 26 days after transplant. These receptors were taken from a human patient who received an intestinal transplant, so some T cells may come from the graft donor.

The chain links TRBV14 to TRBJ1-2; D perhaps matches TRBD1 (5 bases). The CDR3 is made up of 16 amino acids. The germline V and J ends were trimmed by 0 bases and 5 bases, with 16 bases remaining between them. In germline, CDR1 is SGHDN, CDR2 FVKESK. CDR3 in amino acids: CASSQEGKEGPYGYTF. The CDR3 region has the DNA TGTGCCAGCAGCCAAGAAGGCAAGGAGGGGCCTTATGGCTACACCTTC.

The chain recombines TRBV19 with TRBJ1-2, with D unclear. The CDR3 contains 14 residues. V dropped 3 bases and J dropped 3 bases, with 11 bases sitting between them. Germline CDR1 LNHDA, CDR2 SQIVND (reference sequence). CDR3 region: CASSIVNGDYGYTF. The CDR3 coding sequence is TGTGCCAGTAGTATCGTCAACGGGGACTATGGCTACACCTTC. The variable domain in full, completed from reference TRBV19 and TRBJ1-2, reads DGGITQSPKYLFRKEGQNVTLSCEQNLNHDAMYWYRQDPGQGLRLIYYSQIVNDFQKGDIAEGYSVSREKKESFPLTVTSAQKNPTAFYLCASSIVNGDYGYTFGSGTRLTVV.

The CDR3 loop is CASSSGTGFTYEQYV. For the CDR3, the DNA is TGTGCCAGCAGCTCCGGGACAGGGTTTACCTACGAGCAGTACGTC. J is TRBJ2-7 and V is TRBV7-9; TRBD1 matches at 9 bases. J gave up 2 bases and V 4 bases, and 6 bases lay outside the gene matches. Germline values: CDR1 SEHNR, CDR2 FQNEAQ (reference sequence). CDR3 length: 15 residues.

CDR3 loop: CASTLSPDTQYF. The CDR3 nucleotides are TGTGCCAGCACCCTTAGCCCAGATACGCAGTATTTT. This chain joins TRBV28 and TRBJ2-3; D not certain. The CDR3 totals 12 residues. The germline CDR1 and CDR2 sequences are MDHEN and SYDVKM. V dropped 7 bases and J dropped 4 bases, with 9 bases sitting between them.

This rearrangement joins TRBV7-3 to TRBJ2-5; TRBD2 matches at 12 bases. This CDR3 region has 15 residues. Unmatched junction bases numbered 3, after V lost 5 bases and J lost 2 bases. Germline lookup yields CDR1 SGHTA and CDR2 FQGTGA. The CDR3 loop is CASSRTSGIQETQYF. CDR3 sequence (DNA): TGTGCCAGCAGCAGGACTAGCGGGATACAAGAGACCCAGTACTTC.

The chain combines TRBV12-2 with TRBJ2-7; TRBD1 is the table's D call and was not checked against the DNA. TRBV12-2 is a pseudogene segment. The CDR3 has 16 amino acids. CDR3 sequence: CASRLQPGAPLYEQYV. The CDR3 coding sequence is TGTGCAAGTCGCTTACAACCAGGGGCCCCTCTCTACGAGCAGTACGTC.

V and J are TRBV6-5 and TRBJ2-7, with 8 bases identical to TRBD1. Looked up from germline, CDR1 is MNHEY and CDR2 is SVGAGI. Germline trimming cut 4 bases from V and 9 bases from J; bases unmatched to any gene: 8. The CDR3 is 13 residues long. This chain's CDR3 is CASSFEGQGRQYV. CDR3 sequence (DNA): TGTGCCAGCAGTTTCGAAGGACAGGGACGGCAGTACGTC.

The chain is built from TRBV7-3 and TRBJ2-2; 14 nucleotides align to TRBD2. The germline gives CDR1 SGHTA, CDR2 FQGTGA. After removal of 4 bases from V and 4 bases from J, the junction contained 14 bases not matched to a gene. The CDR3 spans 20 residues. This CDR3 is CASSSLGLAGEMGTTGELFF. The CDR3 DNA reads TGTGCCAGCAGCTCCCTGGGACTAGCGGGAGAGATGGGGACCACCGGGGAGCTGTTTTTT. The variable domain in full, with the rest retrieved from reference TRBV7-3 and TRBJ2-2, is GAGVSQTPSNKVTEKGKYVELRCDPISGHTALYWYRQSLGQGPEFLIYFQGTGAADDSGLPNDRFFAVRPEGSVSTLKIQRTERGDSAVYLCASSSLGLAGEMGTTGELFFGEGSRLTVL.

The V and J genes are TRBV5-1 and TRBJ1-2, with a tentative D call TRBD1 (5 bases). The CDR3 has 14 amino acids. The germline CDR1 and CDR2 sequences are SGHRS and YFSETQ. V was cut by 4 bases and J by 7 bases, with 17 bases left in between. The CDR3 coding sequence is TGCGCCAGCAGCGACCCGCCGGGGGGAGCTGGCTACACCTTC. Its translation: CASSDPPGGAGYTF.

The rearrangement uses TRBV28 and TRBJ1-1, with D possibly TRBD1 on 5 matching bases. This CDR3 has 15 residues. Trimming stripped 1 base from V and 5 bases from J, with 14 bases between. The germline V gene encodes CDR1 MDHEN and CDR2 SYDVKM. For the CDR3, the DNA is TGTGCCAGCAGTTTATCCAGGGAGGGAGGGACTGAAGCTTTCTTT. This encodes CASSLSREGGTEAFF.

V is TRBV4-2 and J is TRBJ2-7; D may be TRBD2 (5 bases). The CDR3 consists of 14 residues. From germline, CDR1 is LGHNA and CDR2 YNFKEQ. Trimming left V 4 bases short and J 4 bases short, with 14 bases between. DNA of the CDR3: TGTGCCAGCAGCCCTGGAGTCGGGGTATACGAGCAGTACGTC. Residues: CASSPGVGVYEQYV.

This clone was observed a single time. The rearrangement joins TRBV29-1 to TRBJ2-1, with D perhaps TRBD1 (6 bases). V was cut by 1 base and J by 1 base, with 8 bases left in between. CDR3 length: 14 residues. Germline loops: CDR1 SQVTM, CDR2 ANQGSEA. The CDR3 protein is CSVEGRGSYNEQFF. CDR3 coding DNA: TGCAGCGTTGAAGGTAGGGGGTCCTACAATGAGCAGTTCTTC.

The V gene is TRBV9, the J gene TRBJ2-3, with D possibly TRBD1 on 6 matching bases. The CDR3 sequence is 16 residues long. CDR1 SGDLS and CDR2 YYNGEE come from the germline V gene. Between the trimmed V and J ends, which lost 2 bases and 0 bases, there was a span of 13 bases. The CDR3 DNA sequence: TGTGCCAGCAGCGTCAGACAGGACCCAAGCACAGATACGCAGTATTTT. Its translation: CASSVRQDPSTDTQYF.

This clone was seen a single time. This chain uses TRBV5-6 with TRBJ2-1; 7 bases agree with TRBD2. CDR3 size: 15 residues. Germline V gene lookup returns CDR1 SGHDT and CDR2 YYEEEE. The V segment lost 0 bases and the J segment 7 bases; nucleotides outside the gene matches: 7. The CDR3 sequence: CASSLAGGTGNEQFF. CDR3 DNA: TGTGCCAGCAGCTTGGCCGGGGGGACGGGGAATGAGCAGTTCTTC.

The V and J genes are TRBV6-1 and TRBJ2-3; the D gene is possibly TRBD1 (6 bases). The CDR3 sequence is 14 residues long. Germline V gene lookup returns CDR1 MNHNS and CDR2 SASEGT. V lost 7 bases to trimming and J lost 4 bases, with 15 bases between them. The CDR3 bases are TGTGCCAGCAAAATTCAGGGGCTAGCAGATACGCAGTATTTT. Protein product: CASKIQGLADTQYF.

This chain connects TRBV5-1 to TRBJ2-5; 7 bases are a match to TRBD1. Germline CDR1 and CDR2: SGHRS and YFSETQ. The CDR3 contains 14 residues. After removal of 2 bases from V and 1 base from J, the junction contained 2 bases not matched to a gene. The CDR3 nucleotides read TGCGCCAGCAGCTTTACAGGGGCCCAAGAGACCCAGTACTTC. This translates into CASSFTGAQETQYF.

Only one count was recorded for this clone. The chain employs TRBV5-1 and TRBJ1-4; 7 bases fit TRBD1. CDR1 is SGHRS, CDR2 YFSETQ, per germline. V lost 0 bases to trimming and J lost 7 bases; unmatched junction nucleotides: 6. CDR3 size: 15 residues. CDR3: CASSLAGQGGEKLFF. The CDR3 nucleotides are TGCGCCAGCAGCTTGGCCGGTCAGGGGGGTGAAAAACTGTTTTTT.

The gene calls are TRBV12-2 and TRBJ1-4; no DNA check was done on the table's D call, TRBD1. TRBV12-2 is flagged as a pseudogene. CDR3 length: 15 amino acids. CDR3 residues: CARVDGQANNEKLFF. DNA of the CDR3: TGTGCAAGGGTAGATGGACAGGCTAATAATGAAAAACTGTTTTTT.

The chain couples TRBV7-9 to TRBJ1-2; D is uncertain. CDR3 length: 17 residues. V lost 1 base and J lost 0, with 15 bases in between. From germline, CDR1 is SEHNR and CDR2 FQNEAQ (reference sequence). The CDR3 DNA follows: TGTGCCAGCAGCTTAGAAGTCCTGCAGGTAGCTAACTATGGCTACACCTTC. The encoded protein is CASSLEVLQVANYGYTF.

This chain joins TRBV6-1 and TRBJ2-1; D gene uncertain. The CDR3 is made up of 14 amino acids. Germline lookup yields CDR1 MNHNS and CDR2 SASEGT. V shed 10 bases and J shed 4 bases, with 17 bases lying between them. The CDR3 coding sequence is TGTGCCACCAAGGAATTGGCGGTTTACAATGAGCAGTTCTTC. Protein: CATKELAVYNEQFF.